These 18 T cell receptor beta chains were all obtained from the same sample, sequenced in a study of blood T cell repertoires in COVID-19. Sequenced by immunoSEQ multiplex PCR; TCRdb stores in-frame clones only, minus some. The sample consists of 80,000 to 95,000 clones, more than 80% of them appearing once. Sample: peripheral blood. These receptors were collected from a man older than 75 with COVID-19, enrolled during active disease.

V is TRBV18 and J is TRBJ2-2; TRBD1 matches at 9 bases. CDR1 KGHSH and CDR2 LQKENI come from the germline V gene. The CDR3 runs 17 residues. V was pared by 4 bases and J by 4 bases, with 10 bases of the junction left unmatched. The CDR3 coding sequence is TGTGCCAGCTCACGGACCTCGGACAGGGGAAGCACCGGGGAGCTGTTTTTT. Amino acid sequence: CASSRTSDRGSTGELFF.

The chain recombines TRBV19 with TRBJ2-6, with TRBD1 matching 8 bases. Germline loops: CDR1 LNHDA, CDR2 SQIVND (reference sequence). This CDR3 comprises 17 residues. V shed 5 bases and J 3 bases; nucleotides not matched to a gene: 9. CDR3 protein: CASSFRQGRSGANVLTF. For the CDR3, the DNA is TGTGCCAGTAGTTTTCGACAGGGGAGGAGTGGGGCCAACGTCCTGACTTTC. Using reference TRBV19 and TRBJ2-6 for the parts outside the CDR3, the full variable domain is DGGITQSPKYLFRKEGQNVTLSCEQNLNHDAMYWYRQDPGQGLRLIYYSQIVNDFQKGDIAEGYSVSREKKESFPLTVTSAQKNPTAFYLCASSFRQGRSGANVLTFGAGSRLTVL.

The genes are TRBV6-5 and TRBJ2-7; a possible D gene is TRBD2 (7 bases). The CDR3 loop spans 14 amino acids. CDR1 and CDR2 (germline): MNHEY, SVGAGI. V lost 4 bases, J lost 6 bases, and 16 bases lay in between. The CDR3 here is CASSLGAGRGEQYF. The DNA of the CDR3 is TGTGCCAGCAGTTTGGGGGCAGGGAGGGGCGAGCAGTACTTC.

The chain recombines TRBV7-3 with TRBJ2-5; TRBD2 matches at 7 bases. V gave up 1 base and J gave up 4 bases; unmatched junction bases: 6. The CDR3 is 15 residues long. The V gene's germline CDR1 is SGHTA and CDR2 FQGTGA. Here the CDR3 DNA reads TGTGCCAGCAGCTTAAACGGGGGGAGGCGAGAGACCCAGTACTTC. It codes for CASSLNGGRRETQYF.

This clone turned up a few times. This chain links TRBV9 with TRBJ2-1, with D perhaps matching TRBD2 (6 bases). Germline V gene data show CDR1 as SGDLS and CDR2 as YYNGEE. CDR3 size: 14 residues. The V and J ends lost 3 bases and 3 bases respectively, with 10 bases between them. The CDR3 reads CASSGVAVYNEQFF. The CDR3, as DNA: TGTGCCAGCAGCGGGGTAGCGGTCTACAATGAGCAGTTCTTC.

V is TRBV25-1 and J is TRBJ1-3; D ambiguous. Deletions cut 4 bases from V and 0 bases from J, with 4 bases between. Germline loops: CDR1 MGHDK, CDR2 SYGVNS. The CDR3 extends over 13 amino acids. CDR3 sequence (DNA): TGTGCCAGCAGTGCCCTCTCTGGAAACACCATATATTTT. It is translated as CASSALSGNTIYF.

J is TRBJ2-1 and V is TRBV7-2, with D possibly TRBD1 on 5 matching bases. The CDR3 totals 14 residues. Germline V gives CDR1 SGHTA, CDR2 FQGNSA. Trimming removed 2 bases at V and 8 bases at J, with 13 bases between. CDR3 bases: TGTGCCAGCAGCTTAACTTCAGGGAAGGATGAGCAGTTCTTC. It encodes CASSLTSGKDEQFF.

This chain connects TRBV25-1 to TRBJ1-1; D uncertain. The CDR3 consists of 13 residues. V was clipped by 6 bases and J by 1 base, with 9 bases between them. CDR1 MGHDK and CDR2 SYGVNS come from the germline V gene. Here the CDR3 reads CASSLAANTEAFF. The DNA for the CDR3 is TGTGCCAGCAGCTTAGCGGCGAACACTGAAGCTTTCTTT.

The chain combines TRBV27 with TRBJ1-4; 7 bases line up with TRBD1. This CDR3 has 14 residues. J lost 5 bases, V lost 3 bases, and 3 bases had no gene match. Germline CDR1 MNHEY, CDR2 SMNVEV (reference sequence). The CDR3 protein is CASSFLGQNEKLFF. The DNA of the CDR3 is TGTGCCAGCAGTTTTTTGGGACAGAATGAAAAACTGTTTTTT.

This chain uses TRBV7-2 with TRBJ1-2; the match to TRBD1 covers 9 bases. CDR3 length: 18 residues. J gave up 6 bases and V 7 bases, and 21 bases lay outside the gene matches. Germline V gives CDR1 SGHTA, CDR2 FQGNSA. The CDR3 sequence is CASIPGVGQGMVRDGYTF. The CDR3 nucleotides read TGTGCCAGCATCCCGGGGGTGGGACAGGGTATGGTTCGAGATGGCTACACCTTC.

This chain joins TRBV19 and TRBJ2-2, with D maybe TRBD2 (6 bases). The CDR3 has 14 amino acids. In germline, CDR1 is LNHDA, CDR2 SQIVND (reference sequence). The V and J ends lost 7 bases and 3 bases respectively, with 12 bases between them. The CDR3 loop is CASTLRGYTGELFF. Here the CDR3 DNA reads TGTGCCAGTACCCTACGGGGGTACACCGGGGAGCTGTTTTTT. The full variable domain, with the rest looked up from reference TRBV19 and TRBJ2-2, is DGGITQSPKYLFRKEGQNVTLSCEQNLNHDAMYWYRQDPGQGLRLIYYSQIVNDFQKGDIAEGYSVSREKKESFPLTVTSAQKNPTAFYLCASTLRGYTGELFFGEGSRLTVL.

V gene TRBV6-1 combines with J gene TRBJ2-2; D might be TRBD1 (5 bases). This CDR3 is built from 14 residues. In germline, CDR1 is MNHNS, CDR2 SASEGT. Trimming left V 5 bases short and J 5 bases short, with 12 bases between. Here the CDR3 reads CASSPQGLTGELFF. The CDR3, as DNA: TGTGCCAGCAGTCCCCAGGGTTTAACCGGGGAGCTGTTTTTT.

This chain connects TRBV2 to TRBJ2-2; 9 nucleotides agree with TRBD1. CDR1 SNHLY and CDR2 FYNNEI come from the germline V gene. Trimming removed 5 bases from V and 4 bases from J; junction bases left unmatched: 2. The CDR3 is 14 residues long. CDR3 protein: CASSQTGGTGELFF. DNA for the CDR3: TGTGCCAGCAGTCAGACAGGGGGCACCGGGGAGCTGTTTTTT.

The count of this clone is one. The J gene is TRBJ2-7, the V gene TRBV6-1; TRBD2 agrees at 11 bases. Trimming took 4 bases from V and 1 from J; bases not matched to a gene: 15. The CDR3 sequence is 19 residues long. CDR1 is MNHNS and CDR2 is SASEGT in the germline V gene. The CDR3 loop reads CASSGYLAGGILRSYEQYF. As DNA, the CDR3 is TGTGCCAGCAGTGGTTACTTAGCGGGAGGGATTTTAAGGTCCTACGAGCAGTACTTC.

This chain links TRBV19 with TRBJ1-5, with 8 nucleotides matching TRBD1. The CDR3 sequence is 16 residues long. Germline values: CDR1 LNHDA, CDR2 SQIVND (reference sequence). V gave up 5 bases and J gave up 6 bases; unmatched junction bases: 12. The CDR3 DNA reads TGTGCCAGTAGTCAACCCCAGGGGGCGGATAGTCAGCCCCAGCATTTT. Its translation is CASSQPQGADSQPQHF.

The chain combines TRBV11-2 with TRBJ2-2, with 14 bases matching TRBD2. The CDR3 totals 18 residues. V was pared by 5 bases and J by 5 bases, with 10 bases of the junction left unmatched. Germline V gene sequence: CDR1 SGHAT, CDR2 FQNNGV. The CDR3 DNA follows: TGTGCCAGCAGCCCCCGACTAGCGGGAGGGCCTGGAACCGGGGAGCTGTTTTTT. This translates into CASSPRLAGGPGTGELFF.

Written as DNA, the CDR3 is TGTGCCAGCAGCCCCCGGACAAACCAAGAGACCCAGTACTTC. Translation gives CASSPRTNQETQYF. This chain joins TRBV11-2 and TRBJ2-5; tentative D call: TRBD1 (5 bases). The CDR3 extends over 14 amino acids. The V end was cut by 5 bases, the J end by 0 bases, with 10 bases between. Per germline, CDR1 SGHAT and CDR2 FQNNGV.

This chain connects TRBV19 to TRBJ2-7; D call uncertain. CDR3 length: 14 residues. Trimming cost V 6 bases and J 6 bases, with 18 bases left between them. Germline CDR1 is LNHDA and CDR2 is SQIVND (reference sequence). CDR3 DNA: TGTGCCAGTAGCCCCAGGCATGCACTTGTCGAGCAGTACTTC. It specifies CASSPRHALVEQYF.